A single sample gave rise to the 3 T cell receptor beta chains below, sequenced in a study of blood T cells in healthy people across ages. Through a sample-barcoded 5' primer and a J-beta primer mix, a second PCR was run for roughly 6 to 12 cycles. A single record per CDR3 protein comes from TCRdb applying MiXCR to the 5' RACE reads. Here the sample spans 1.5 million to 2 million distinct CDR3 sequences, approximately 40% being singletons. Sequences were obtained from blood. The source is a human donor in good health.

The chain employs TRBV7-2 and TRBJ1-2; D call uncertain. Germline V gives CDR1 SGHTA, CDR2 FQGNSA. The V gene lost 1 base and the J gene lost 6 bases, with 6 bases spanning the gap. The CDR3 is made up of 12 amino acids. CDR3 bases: TGTGCCAGCAGCTTAGAGCAGGATGGCTACACCTTC. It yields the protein CASSLEQDGYTF.

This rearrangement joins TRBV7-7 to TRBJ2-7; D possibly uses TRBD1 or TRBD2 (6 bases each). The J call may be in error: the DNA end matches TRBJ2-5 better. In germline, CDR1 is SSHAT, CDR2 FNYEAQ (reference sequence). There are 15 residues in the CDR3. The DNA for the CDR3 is TGTGCTGGCAGCTTGGGGGGCAGGGGACTGGAGACCCAGTACTTC. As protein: CAGSLGGRGLETQYF.

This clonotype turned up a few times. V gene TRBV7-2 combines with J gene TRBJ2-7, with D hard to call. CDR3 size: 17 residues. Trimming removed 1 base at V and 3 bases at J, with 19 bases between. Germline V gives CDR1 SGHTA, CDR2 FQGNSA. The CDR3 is CASSLVGGVDAFYEQYF. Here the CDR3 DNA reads TGTGCCAGCAGCTTAGTGGGTGGGGTGGATGCCTTCTACGAGCAGTACTTC.